This T cell receptor (beta chain) was observed in a study of blood T cell repertoires in COVID-19. About the study: Some COVID-19 samples were acute and others convalescent; all came from the United States, Italy and Spain.

This clone was counted once. The data were produced by immunoSEQ multiplex PCR, yet TCRdb's version contains in-frame clones alone and is incomplete. This table has 100,000 or so clones, 91% appearing once. The CDR3 is 14 amino acids. V lost 0 bases and J 3 bases, leaving 9 bases between the germline ends. Germline-derived CDR1 and CDR2 are SGHRS and YFSETQ. The clonotype originates from a man aged 50 or older with acute or convalescent COVID-19. The sequenced material came from peripheral blood. The chain couples TRBV5-1 to TRBJ1-2; no definite D call. The CDR3 region has the DNA TGCGCCAGCAGCTTGGCACCAGGTGACTATGGCTACACCTTC. Translated: CASSLAPGDYGYTF.